This record concerns one TCR beta chain sequence. The sample belongs to a study of T cell responses to AZD1222 COVID-19 vaccine. The CDR3 covers 14 residues. With 3 bases clipped from V and 6 bases from J, the junction kept 5 bases outside the gene matches. Germline CDR1 reads SGHNT; CDR2 reads YYREEE (reference sequence). Assay: immunoSEQ multiplex PCR; the TCRdb copy retains only in-frame clones and omits some. The repertoire holds roughly 190,000 clones, with more than 85% as singletons. Here the sequenced sample was peripheral blood, taken 28 days after the second AZD1222 dose. The sequence was obtained from an adult who received the AZD1222 COVID-19 vaccine. V gene TRBV5-4 combines with J gene TRBJ2-3, with TRBD2 matching 9 bases. CDR3: CASSWGGTSDTQYF. The CDR3, as DNA: TGTGCCAGCAGCTGGGGTGGGACTAGCGATACGCAGTATTTT.